The 20 T cell receptor beta chains given below trace back to one sample, sequenced in a study of CD8+ T cells in alopecia areata (dated 2018 in TCRdb). Sample time point, as interpreted from the label and publication: baseline before oral tofacitinib. Receptor libraries were prepared by the immunoSEQ multiplex PCR assay. RNA was extracted from all samples and reverse transcribed into cDNA as template for TCR sequencing. TCRdb limited this immuneACCESS table to in-frame rearrangements with V and J called. A share of clones is missing; checked studies link under half to unresolved V genes, and the rest is unexplained. The sample table shows 150,000 or so clones, and around 87% are seen once. The top ten hold around 15% of the sample. The specimen comprised CD8+ T cells sorted from blood, sampled at week 0. The receptors were sampled from a human donor with alopecia areata.

CDR3 loop: CASSLWPASNYEQYF. The CDR3 nucleotides read TGTGCCAGCAGCTTATGGCCGGCCTCAAACTACGAGCAGTACTTC. The rearrangement links TRBV7-2 to TRBJ2-7; unclear D gene. The CDR3 totals 15 residues. In germline, CDR1 is SGHTA, CDR2 FQGNSA. V dropped 2 bases and J dropped 3 bases, with 14 bases sitting between them.

The chain has TRBV25-1 and TRBJ2-3; 13 bases fit TRBD2. CDR3 length equals 18 residues. Germline V lookup: CDR1 MGHDK, CDR2 SYGVNS. V lost 1 base to trimming and J lost 2 bases; unmatched junction nucleotides: 6. Here the CDR3 DNA reads TGTGCCAGCAGTGAATCCTTCGGACTAGCGGGAGACACAGATACGCAGTATTTT. Protein: CASSESFGLAGDTDTQYF. The full variable domain, completed using reference TRBV25-1 and TRBJ2-3, is EADIYQTPRYLVIGTGKKITLECSQTMGHDKMYWYQQDPGMELHLIHYSYGVNSTEKGDLSSESTVSRIRTEHFPLTLESARPSHTSQYLCASSESFGLAGDTDTQYFGPGTRLTVL.

The chain employs TRBV7-3 and TRBJ2-3; the D call may be TRBD1 or TRBD2 (5 bases each). The CDR3 has 14 residues. CDR1 is SGHTA and CDR2 is FQGTGA in the germline V gene. V lost 2 bases to trimming and J lost 0 bases, with 6 bases between them. This chain's CDR3 is CASSLGDSTDTQYF. CDR3 nucleotides: TGTGCCAGCAGCTTAGGGGACAGCACAGATACGCAGTATTTT.

The gene calls are TRBV5-1 and TRBJ2-7; no clear D. V lost 2 bases to trimming and J lost 2 bases, with 8 bases between them. The CDR3 runs 13 residues. In germline, CDR1 is SGHRS, CDR2 YFSETQ. CDR3 sequence reads: CASSLGHPYEQYF. In DNA form, the CDR3 reads TGCGCCAGCAGCTTAGGGCATCCCTACGAGCAGTACTTC.

The gene calls are TRBV2 and TRBJ2-5, with 12 positions matching TRBD1. The DNA matches TRBJ2-7 better at its end, which makes the J call doubtful. The length of the CDR3 is 13 residues. CDR1 and CDR2 from the germline V gene are SNHLY and FYNNEI. As DNA, the CDR3 is TGTGCCAGTAGAGGGACAGGGGGCAACGAGCAGTACTTC. The encoded protein is CASRGTGGNEQYF.

The J gene is TRBJ2-6, the V gene TRBV5-1, with unresolved D. CDR3 length equals 15 residues. Germline V gene data show CDR1 as SGHRS and CDR2 as YFSETQ. The germline V and J ends were trimmed by 0 bases and 0 bases, with 4 bases remaining between them. The CDR3 here is CASSLEPSGANVLTF. In nucleotides, the CDR3 is TGCGCCAGCAGCTTGGAACCCTCTGGGGCCAACGTCCTGACTTTC.

The CDR3 is CSSSGGNEQFF. CDR3 in DNA: TGTTCCTCTAGCGGGGGAAATGAGCAGTTCTTC. The chain carries TRBV27 and TRBJ2-1; TRBD2 agrees at 10 bases. The CDR3 has 11 amino acids. The germline V gene encodes CDR1 MNHEY and CDR2 SMNVEV (reference sequence).

This chain links TRBV7-2 with TRBJ2-7; D is undetermined. V lost 1 base and J lost 1, with 8 bases in between. The germline V gene has CDR1 SGHTA and CDR2 FQGNSA. The CDR3 runs 14 residues. CDR3 sequence: CASSLGSLSYEQYF. In DNA, the CDR3 is TGTGCCAGCAGCTTAGGCTCCTTATCCTACGAGCAGTACTTC.

This clone was recorded only once. The V and J genes are TRBV5-8 and TRBJ2-1; 8 nucleotides match TRBD2. The CDR3 length is 16 residues. Unmatched junction bases numbered 11, after V lost 2 bases and J lost 7 bases. Looked up from germline, CDR1 is SGHTS and CDR2 is YDEGEE. The CDR3 nucleotides read TGTGCCAGCAGCTTTCCCCGGGGGGGAGGAAGTAATGAGCAGTTCTTC. Its protein is CASSFPRGGGSNEQFF.

This clone came up once. V gene TRBV9 combines with J gene TRBJ2-1, with 9 bases lining up with TRBD2. The V gene's germline CDR1 is SGDLS and CDR2 YYNGEE. V shed 0 bases, J shed 4 bases, and the junction held 2 bases outside the gene matches. This CDR3 has 15 amino acids. CDR3 sequence reads: CASSVASGEYNEQFF. CDR3 DNA sequence: TGTGCCAGCAGCGTAGCTAGCGGGGAATACAATGAGCAGTTCTTC.

This rearrangement joins TRBV4-1 to TRBJ2-7; tentative D call: TRBD1 (5 bases). Germline CDR1 is MGHRA and CDR2 is YSYEKL. V gave up 4 bases and J gave up 2 bases, with 15 bases separating them. CDR3 length: 15 amino acids. CDR3 amino acids: CASSPMGGATYEQYF. CDR3 in DNA: TGCGCCAGCAGCCCCATGGGTGGGGCGACCTACGAGCAGTACTTC.

The V and J genes are TRBV19 and TRBJ2-7, with D perhaps TRBD1 or TRBD2 (5 bases each). CDR3 size: 14 residues. Germline CDR1 reads LNHDA; CDR2 reads SQIVND (reference sequence). V was trimmed by 3 bases and J by 3 bases, leaving 12 bases between them. The CDR3 spells CASSIGDGSYEQYF. CDR3 bases: TGTGCCAGTAGTATTGGGGACGGAAGCTACGAGCAGTACTTC.

This chain joins TRBV11-2 and TRBJ2-1; 11 nucleotides align to TRBD2. V lost 0 bases and J lost 3; bases outside the gene matches: 4. CDR1 and CDR2 from the germline V gene are SGHAT and FQNNGV. The CDR3 spans 17 residues. Here the CDR3 DNA reads TGTGCCAGCAGCTTAGACGATCTAGCGGGGGGCTACAATGAGCAGTTCTTC. Translating it yields CASSLDDLAGGYNEQFF.

This chain links TRBV30 with TRBJ1-4, with D possibly matching TRBD1 (5 bases). Germline values: CDR1 GTSNPN, CDR2 SVGIG (reference sequence). This CDR3 has 12 residues. V was pared by 4 bases and J by 6 bases, with 9 bases between. The CDR3: CAWMGPDEKLFF. CDR3 sequence (DNA): TGTGCCTGGATGGGGCCAGATGAAAAACTGTTTTTT.

The chain has TRBV6-6 and TRBJ2-2; 11 nucleotides align to TRBD2. V was pared by 5 bases and J by 1 base, with 0 bases of the junction left unmatched. CDR3 length: 15 amino acids. Looked up from germline, CDR1 is MNHNY and CDR2 is SVGAGI (reference sequence). The CDR3 region is CASSLAGGNTGELFF. For the CDR3, the DNA is TGTGCCAGCAGTCTAGCGGGGGGGAACACCGGGGAGCTGTTTTTT.

V usage is TRBV11-1 and J usage is TRBJ2-7; D uncertain. CDR3 length: 12 amino acids. The ends were cut back, 1 base at V and 5 bases at J, with 6 bases in the middle. Germline V CDR1 and CDR2: SGHAT, FQDESV (reference sequence). CDR3 DNA: TGTGCCAGCAGCTTAGGCCGCGACGAGCAGTACTTC. This encodes CASSLGRDEQYF.

This clone appeared a single time. The chain uses TRBV11-2 and TRBJ2-7, with D unclear. CDR1 and CDR2 (germline): SGHAT, FQNNGV. V shed 4 bases and J shed 3 bases, with 16 bases lying between them. The CDR3 has 15 amino acids. CDR3 coding DNA: TGTGCCAGCAGCTCCCCGGCAGTGAGAGACTACGAGCAGTACTTC. Translating it yields CASSSPAVRDYEQYF.

The V gene is TRBV30, the J gene TRBJ2-1, with 7 bases that match TRBD2. CDR3 size: 18 residues. With 0 bases clipped from V and 3 bases from J, the junction kept 14 bases outside the gene matches. CDR1 and CDR2 (germline): GTSNPN, SVGIG (reference sequence). In nucleotides, the CDR3 is TGTGCCTGGAGTGTAGGAAGGGCTAGCGGTCTCCGCTACAATGAGCAGTTCTTC. It specifies CAWSVGRASGLRYNEQFF.

V and J are TRBV6-6 and TRBJ1-1; D gene unclear. The germline V gene has CDR1 MNHNY and CDR2 SVGAGI (reference sequence). Trimming removed 6 bases at V and 0 bases at J, with 8 bases between. The CDR3 is made up of 13 amino acids. The CDR3 protein is CASSFELNTEAFF. The CDR3 DNA reads as TGTGCCAGCAGCTTTGAACTGAACACTGAAGCTTTCTTT.

This chain uses TRBV27 with TRBJ2-2, with D hard to call. Germline CDR1 MNHEY, CDR2 SMNVEV (reference sequence). The CDR3 runs to 15 residues. V lost 6 bases and J 6 bases, leaving 17 bases between the germline ends. The CDR3 DNA reads as TGTGCCAGCAGAGCGTGGGATGGCGTCCCCGGGGAGCTGTTTTTT. This translates into CASRAWDGVPGELFF.